Listed below are T cell receptor beta chains from one sample, sequenced in a study of beta chain features in type 1 diabetes. Produced via immunoSEQ multiplex PCR; TCRdb's table is partial and in-frame only. The data show tens of thousands of clones, about 32% seen once. The sequenced sample was stem cell memory CD4+ T cells from blood. These receptors originate from a woman aged 18-29 years in good health. CDR3s include the opening cysteine and the closing phenylalanine or tryptophan. The D gene is left open where the match is weak. Only part of the rows carry a size: once, few, many, or a class if the clone is expanded.

j_gene: TRBJ2-7; len: 13; d_gene: TRBD1; v_gene: TRBV5-1; abundance: few; CDR3aa: CASSRGQGYEQYF; CDR3nt: TGCGCCAGCAGCAGGGGACAGGGCTACGAGCAGTACTTC
j_gene: TRBJ1-2; len: 15; d_gene: -; v_gene: TRBV2; abundance: -; CDR3aa: CASLTGRPGVYGYTF; CDR3nt: TGTGCCAGCCTGACCGGGAGACCCGGGGTCTATGGCTACACCTTC
j_gene: TRBJ2-7; len: 13; d_gene: -; v_gene: TRBV21-1; abundance: -; CDR3aa: CASSRQWTYEQYF; CDR3nt: TGTGCCAGCAGTAGACAGTGGACCTACGAGCAGTACTTC
j_gene: TRBJ1-5; len: 16; d_gene: -; v_gene: TRBV6-6; abundance: few; CDR3aa: CASSRQRPSSNQPQHF; CDR3nt: TGTGCCAGCAGTCGCCAGCGACCTTCTAGCAATCAGCCCCAGCATTTT
j_gene: TRBJ2-5; len: 14; d_gene: TRBD1; v_gene: TRBV19; abundance: -; CDR3aa: CASSIVTGEETQYF; CDR3nt: TGTGCCAGTAGTATAGTGACAGGGGAAGAGACCCAGTACTTC
j_gene: TRBJ2-3; len: 14; d_gene: -; v_gene: TRBV7-2; abundance: -; CDR3aa: CASSPTGIRDTQYF; CDR3nt: TGTGCCAGCAGCCCGACAGGAATAAGAGATACGCAGTATTTT
j_gene: TRBJ2-3; len: 13; d_gene: -; v_gene: TRBV30; abundance: few; CDR3aa: CAWNRGSTDTQYF; CDR3nt: TGTGCCTGGAATAGGGGGAGCACAGATACGCAGTATTTT
j_gene: TRBJ2-5; len: 16; d_gene: -; v_gene: TRBV28; abundance: few; CDR3aa: CATTGGGQGKEETQYF; CDR3nt: TGTGCCACCACAGGGGGGGGCCAGGGTAAGGAAGAGACCCAGTACTTC
j_gene: TRBJ1-4; len: 13; d_gene: TRBD1; v_gene: TRBV30; abundance: -; CDR3aa: CAWKGQENEKLFF; CDR3nt: TGTGCCTGGAAGGGACAGGAGAATGAAAAACTGTTTTTT
j_gene: TRBJ1-1; len: 17; d_gene: -; v_gene: TRBV19; abundance: -; CDR3aa: CASSLQGIWDMNTEAFF; CDR3nt: TGTGCCAGTAGTCTACAGGGCATTTGGGACATGAACACTGAAGCTTTCTTT
j_gene: TRBJ2-3; len: 15; d_gene: TRBD2; v_gene: TRBV30; abundance: many; CDR3aa: CAWSVKRGFTDTQYF; CDR3nt: TGTGCCTGGAGTGTTAAGCGGGGTTTCACAGATACGCAGTATTTT
j_gene: TRBJ1-1; len: 13; d_gene: -; v_gene: TRBV5-4; abundance: few; CDR3aa: CASSWTVNTEAFF; CDR3nt: TGTGCCAGCAGCTGGACAGTGAACACTGAAGCTTTCTTT
j_gene: TRBJ1-5; len: 19; d_gene: TRBD1; v_gene: TRBV12-5; abundance: -; CDR3aa: CASGLVEAQRRTGGLAQHF; CDR3nt: TGTGCTAGTGGTTTGGTAGAGGCCCAGAGGCGGACAGGGGGTCTTGCCCAGCATTTT
j_gene: TRBJ1-2; len: 15; d_gene: -; v_gene: TRBV11-2; abundance: once; CDR3aa: CASSPGSGEDYGCTF; CDR3nt: TGTGCCAGCAGCCCCGGGTCTGGGGAGGACTATGGCTGCACCTTC
j_gene: TRBJ1-3; len: 16; d_gene: -; v_gene: TRBV30; abundance: -; CDR3aa: CAWSVLGREAGNTIYF; CDR3nt: TGTGCCTGGAGTGTACTCGGCCGGGAGGCGGGAAACACCATATATTTT
j_gene: TRBJ2-1; len: 13; d_gene: -; v_gene: TRBV28; abundance: -; CDR3aa: CASSFGNPPAQFF; CDR3nt: TGTGCCAGCAGTTTCGGGAACCCGCCGGCCCAGTTCTTC
j_gene: TRBJ2-3; len: 11; d_gene: -; v_gene: TRBV2; abundance: -; CDR3aa: CASSGEDTQYF; CDR3nt: TGTGCCAGCAGTGGGGAGGATACGCAGTATTTT
j_gene: TRBJ1-2; len: 13; d_gene: -; v_gene: TRBV14; abundance: -; CDR3aa: CASSQDLGYGYTF; CDR3nt: TGTGCCAGCAGCCAAGATCTAGGCTATGGCTACACCTTC
j_gene: TRBJ1-5; len: 14; d_gene: -; v_gene: TRBV19; abundance: -; CDR3aa: CASSPRPSNQPQHF; CDR3nt: TGTGCCAGTAGTCCCCGTCCCTCCAATCAGCCCCAGCATTTT
j_gene: TRBJ1-5; len: 14; d_gene: TRBD1; v_gene: TRBV29-1; abundance: few; CDR3aa: CSVVFGTAKQPQHF; CDR3nt: TGCAGCGTTGTATTCGGGACAGCCAAACAGCCCCAGCATTTT
j_gene: TRBJ2-7; len: 15; d_gene: TRBD1; v_gene: TRBV4-1; abundance: few; CDR3aa: CASSHHDRGPYEQYF; CDR3nt: TGCGCCAGCAGCCACCACGACAGGGGACCCTACGAGCAGTACTTC
j_gene: TRBJ1-5; len: 15; d_gene: -; v_gene: TRBV6-1; abundance: -; CDR3aa: CASIDSFFSNQPQHF; CDR3nt: TGTGCCAGCATCGACAGCTTTTTTAGCAATCAGCCCCAGCATTTT
j_gene: TRBJ1-2; len: 13; d_gene: -; v_gene: TRBV9; abundance: -; CDR3aa: CASSPGDRYGYTF; CDR3nt: TGTGCCAGCAGCCCAGGGGATCGGTATGGCTACACCTTC
j_gene: TRBJ2-2; len: 17; d_gene: TRBD2; v_gene: TRBV4-2; abundance: -; CDR3aa: CASSPQGSGGGTGELFF; CDR3nt: TGTGCCAGCAGCCCACAAGGTTCGGGAGGCGGCACCGGGGAGCTGTTTTTT
j_gene: TRBJ1-1; len: 16; d_gene: TRBD1; v_gene: TRBV6-5; abundance: -; CDR3aa: CASSYSTGRGNTEAFF; CDR3nt: TGTGCCAGCAGTTACTCGACAGGGCGGGGGAACACTGAAGCTTTCTTT
j_gene: TRBJ1-2; len: 14; d_gene: -; v_gene: TRBV4-3; abundance: -; CDR3aa: CASSQGAGVYGYTF; CDR3nt: TGCGCCAGCAGCCAAGGCGCAGGGGTCTATGGCTACACCTTC
j_gene: TRBJ2-5; len: 14; d_gene: TRBD1; v_gene: TRBV6-5; abundance: -; CDR3aa: CASILGQGAGTQYF; CDR3nt: TGTGCCAGCATCCTTGGACAGGGCGCAGGGACCCAGTACTTC
j_gene: TRBJ1-5; len: 14; d_gene: -; v_gene: TRBV2; abundance: -; CDR3aa: CASSVGLSNQPQHF; CDR3nt: TGTGCCAGCAGTGTCGGGTTAAGTAATCAGCCCCAGCATTTT
j_gene: TRBJ2-3; len: 15; d_gene: TRBD2; v_gene: TRBV29-1; abundance: -; CDR3aa: CSTPGGAGRTDTQYF; CDR3nt: TGCAGCACTCCCGGGGGGGCCGGTAGGACAGATACGCAGTATTTT
j_gene: TRBJ2-7; len: 15; d_gene: TRBD2; v_gene: TRBV9; abundance: -; CDR3aa: CASSVSNGGTYEQYF; CDR3nt: TGTGCCAGCAGCGTAAGTAACGGGGGGACGTACGAGCAGTACTTC
j_gene: TRBJ2-1; len: 15; d_gene: TRBD2; v_gene: TRBV5-1; abundance: few; CDR3aa: CASSNSGDTYNEQFF; CDR3nt: TGCGCCAGCAGCAATAGCGGGGACACCTACAATGAGCAGTTCTTC
j_gene: TRBJ1-1; len: 15; d_gene: TRBD1; v_gene: TRBV4-1; abundance: -; CDR3aa: CASSQSGQGNTEAFF; CDR3nt: TGCGCCAGCAGCCAATCGGGACAGGGGAACACTGAAGCTTTCTTT
j_gene: TRBJ2-7; len: 15; d_gene: TRBD1; v_gene: TRBV4-3; abundance: -; CDR3aa: CASSQVGQGLTEQYF; CDR3nt: TGCGCCAGCAGCCAAGTTGGACAGGGGTTGACCGAGCAGTACTTC
j_gene: TRBJ1-2; len: 14; d_gene: -; v_gene: TRBV5-6; abundance: few; CDR3aa: CASSRDWTLDGYTF; CDR3nt: TGTGCCAGCAGCCGGGATTGGACTCTGGATGGCTACACCTTC
j_gene: TRBJ1-5; len: 14; d_gene: TRBD1; v_gene: TRBV2; abundance: few; CDR3aa: CASSRQGVGQPQHF; CDR3nt: TGTGCCAGCAGTCGACAGGGGGTAGGTCAGCCCCAGCATTTT
j_gene: TRBJ1-4; len: 14; d_gene: -; v_gene: TRBV5-1; abundance: -; CDR3aa: CASSPARGSEKLFF; CDR3nt: TGCGCCAGCAGCCCCGCCAGGGGTTCTGAAAAACTGTTTTTT
j_gene: TRBJ2-7; len: 12; d_gene: -; v_gene: TRBV6-5; abundance: -; CDR3aa: CASSEGEYEQYF; CDR3nt: TGTGCCAGCAGTGAGGGGGAGTACGAGCAGTACTTC
j_gene: TRBJ2-7; len: 15; d_gene: TRBD2; v_gene: TRBV6-1; abundance: -; CDR3aa: CASSEGGLALYEQYF; CDR3nt: TGTGCCAGCAGTGAAGGGGGACTAGCGCTATACGAGCAGTACTTC
j_gene: TRBJ2-3; len: 13; d_gene: -; v_gene: TRBV30; abundance: -; CDR3aa: CAGRVGAADTQYF; CDR3nt: TGTGCTGGCCGGGTCGGCGCCGCAGATACGCAGTATTTT
j_gene: TRBJ2-1; len: 15; d_gene: TRBD2; v_gene: TRBV6-6; abundance: few; CDR3aa: CASSQGLGVVNEQFF; CDR3nt: TGTGCCAGCAGTCAGGGACTAGGCGTAGTCAATGAGCAGTTCTTC
j_gene: TRBJ1-2; len: 13; d_gene: -; v_gene: TRBV6-5; abundance: -; CDR3aa: CASSPRQAEGYTF; CDR3nt: TGTGCCAGCAGTCCCCGACAGGCGGAAGGCTACACCTTC
j_gene: TRBJ1-2; len: 14; d_gene: TRBD1; v_gene: TRBV5-5; abundance: -; CDR3aa: CASSPYGTGDGYTF; CDR3nt: TGTGCCAGCAGCCCATATGGGACAGGGGATGGCTACACCTTC
j_gene: TRBJ1-1; len: 16; d_gene: -; v_gene: TRBV18; abundance: -; CDR3aa: CASSPRVGGRDTEAFF; CDR3nt: TGTGCCAGCTCACCACGAGTCGGGGGGCGCGACACTGAAGCTTTCTTT
j_gene: TRBJ1-1; len: 12; d_gene: -; v_gene: TRBV2; abundance: -; CDR3aa: CASRSYNTEAFF; CDR3nt: TGTGCCAGCAGATCCTACAACACTGAAGCTTTCTTT
j_gene: TRBJ2-5; len: 15; d_gene: TRBD1; v_gene: TRBV6-1; abundance: -; CDR3aa: CASTVGRTGPETQYF; CDR3nt: TGTGCCAGCACCGTTGGTAGGACAGGGCCAGAGACCCAGTACTTC
j_gene: TRBJ1-1; len: 17; d_gene: TRBD1; v_gene: TRBV7-8; abundance: few; CDR3aa: CASSLAVTGASSTEAFF; CDR3nt: TGTGCCAGCAGCTTAGCGGTAACAGGGGCATCGAGCACTGAAGCTTTCTTT
j_gene: TRBJ1-5; len: 16; d_gene: -; v_gene: TRBV18; abundance: few; CDR3aa: CASSPAGGGGNQPQHF; CDR3nt: TGTGCCAGCTCACCCGCCGGGGGGGGTGGCAATCAGCCCCAGCATTTT
j_gene: TRBJ1-3; len: 15; d_gene: -; v_gene: TRBV7-2; abundance: few; CDR3aa: CASSRTGSSGNTIYF; CDR3nt: TGTGCCAGCAGCCGTACGGGGAGCTCTGGAAACACCATATATTTT
j_gene: TRBJ1-1; len: 13; d_gene: TRBD1; v_gene: TRBV5-6; abundance: -; CDR3aa: CASSWGQAIEAFF; CDR3nt: TGTGCCAGCAGCTGGGGACAGGCAATTGAAGCTTTCTTT
j_gene: TRBJ2-3; len: 14; d_gene: -; v_gene: TRBV6-5; abundance: few; CDR3aa: CASTYRFRTDTQYF; CDR3nt: TGTGCCAGCACCTACAGGTTTCGCACAGATACGCAGTATTTT
j_gene: TRBJ2-7; len: 14; d_gene: TRBD1; v_gene: TRBV18; abundance: -; CDR3aa: CASSPDRGKYEQYF; CDR3nt: TGTGCCAGCTCACCCGACAGGGGGAAATACGAGCAGTACTTC
j_gene: TRBJ2-2; len: 15; d_gene: TRBD2; v_gene: TRBV6-6; abundance: -; CDR3aa: CASSRGGANTGELFF; CDR3nt: TGTGCCAGCAGTCGGGGGGGAGCGAACACCGGGGAGCTGTTTTTT
j_gene: TRBJ1-1; len: 12; d_gene: -; v_gene: TRBV30; abundance: few; CDR3aa: CAWSVTLPEAFF; CDR3nt: TGTGCCTGGAGTGTAACGCTACCCGAAGCTTTCTTT